A selection of T cell receptor beta chains follows, all from one sample in a study of cytomegalovirus exposure and HLA in healthy donors. Assay: immunoSEQ multiplex PCR; the TCRdb copy retains only in-frame clones and omits some. The sample has about 360,000 clones, roughly 90% seen once. The sequenced sample consisted of PBMCs. These receptors all stem from a woman in her late teens or twenties in good health and CMV-seronegative. The CDR3 runs from the conserved cysteine through the conserved F or W. A D gene is named only where the DNA matches it firmly. Rows give clone size only sometimes, using once, few, many, or a class for an expanded clone.

NA | TRBJ2-7 | TRBV27 | TRBD1 | CASSSDRGNPWQYF | TGTGCCAGCAGTTCCGACAGGGGGAACCCCTGGCAGTACTTC
NA | TRBJ1-3 | TRBV13 | NA | CASSLVGHAGNTIYF | TGTGCCAGCAGCTTAGTGGGGCACGCTGGAAACACCATATATTTT
NA | TRBJ2-1 | TRBV27 | TRBD2 | CASSRGGGYNEQFF | TGTGCCAGCAGTCGCGGGGGGGGATACAATGAGCAGTTCTTC
NA | TRBJ2-1 | TRBV15 | TRBD2 | CATSRDRGLAGYNEQFF | TGTGCCACCAGCAGAGATAGGGGACTAGCGGGGTACAATGAGCAGTTCTTC
NA | TRBJ2-3 | TRBV29-1 | NA | CSVEDMQGTQYF | TGCAGCGTTGAAGACATGCAGGGAACGCAGTATTTT
once | TRBJ2-5 | TRBV6-5 | TRBD2 | CASSYYRGGGQETQYF | TGTGCCAGCAGTTATTATCGCGGGGGGGGACAAGAGACCCAGTACTTC
once | TRBJ1-1 | TRBV28 | TRBD1 | CASSGTGGSSEAFF | TGTGCCAGCAGCGGGACAGGGGGCAGTTCTGAAGCTTTCTTT
NA | TRBJ2-7 | TRBV4-2 | TRBD2 | CASSQGSGTYYEQYF | TGTGCCAGCAGCCAAGGGAGCGGGACTTACTACGAGCAGTACTTC
NA | TRBJ2-7 | TRBV5-1 | NA | CASSGGGQISYEQYF | TGCGCCAGCAGCGGTGGCGGACAGATTTCCTACGAGCAGTACTTC
NA | TRBJ1-2 | TRBV28 | NA | CASSLLGEGGRGYTF | TGTGCCAGCAGTTTATTGGGAGAGGGAGGCCGCGGCTACACCTTC
NA | TRBJ2-1 | TRBV5-4 | TRBD1 | CASSFSAGTATFNEQFF | TGTGCCAGCAGCTTTAGTGCCGGGACAGCTACCTTCAATGAGCAGTTCTTC
NA | TRBJ2-1 | TRBV5-1 | NA | CASSLSGALNEQFF | TGCGCCAGCAGCTTGTCAGGGGCCCTCAATGAGCAGTTCTTC
NA | TRBJ2-3 | TRBV27 | NA | CASSLSWGVTDTQYF | TGTGCCAGCAGTTTATCGTGGGGAGTAACAGATACGCAGTATTTT
NA | TRBJ2-5 | TRBV2 | TRBD1 | CASFDRGQYF | TGTGCCAGCTTCGACAGGGGTCAGTACTTC